A selection of T cell receptor beta chains follows, all from one sample in a study of CD8 T cells in ankylosing spondylitis. One entry per CDR3 protein, called by TCRdb with MiXCR from the 5' RACE reads. Among fewer than 200,000 distinct CDR3 sequences, 18% were seen once, and the ten largest hold approximately 4.3%. The source material was blood, either unsorted or a sorted T cell fraction (not recorded which). The receptor set was obtained from a male donor between 5 and 29 years old with ankylosing spondylitis or in good health (not recorded which). Both conserved end residues are part of each CDR3. D genes are given only for firm matches. The size entry is marked missing in some rows and otherwise reads once, few, many or a size class.

TRBV6-5	TRBD2	TRBJ2-1	-	CASSYGAGGPISYNEQFF	TGTGCCAGCAGTTACGGAGCGGGAGGGCCAATTTCCTACAATGAGCAGTTCTTC
TRBV28	TRBD1	TRBJ2-5	many	CASRTTGTGGAGTQYF	TGTGCCAGCAGGACCACGGGGACAGGGGGCGCGGGGACCCAGTACTTC
TRBV6-4	TRBD2	TRBJ2-3	many	CASSDGAGGTDTQYF	TGTGCCAGCAGTGACGGGGCGGGAGGGACAGATACGCAGTATTTT
TRBV5-1	-	TRBJ2-1	many	CASSLSGLDEQFF	TGCGCCAGCAGCTTGTCTGGCTTAGATGAGCAGTTCTTC
TRBV12-3/TRBV12-4	-	TRBJ2-5	many	CASRGSRETQYF	TGTGCCTCACGTGGGAGTAGAGAGACCCAGTACTTC
TRBV5-1	TRBD1	TRBJ2-3	-	CASSPGQGLTDTQYF	TGCGCCAGCAGCCCCGGACAGGGCCTCACAGATACGCAGTATTTT
TRBV7-9	-	TRBJ2-3	once	CASSLDRSGMTDTQYF	TGTGCCAGCAGCTTAGATCGCTCGGGAATGACAGATACGCAGTATTTT
TRBV11-3	-	TRBJ2-1	-	CASSLAGIKVEQFF	TGTGCCAGCAGCTTGGCGGGTATAAAGGTTGAGCAGTTCTTC
TRBV15	-	TRBJ2-2	-	CATSRDPGGRTGELFF	TGTGCCACCAGCAGAGATCCCGGGGGCAGGACCGGGGAGCTGTTTTTT
TRBV29-1	-	TRBJ2-7	many	CSVGGSWEQYF	TGCAGCGTTGGGGGGTCGTGGGAGCAGTACTTC